The sequence of this T cell receptor beta chain was determined in a study of blood T cell repertoires in COVID-19. Whole-study context: Acute and convalescent COVID-19 specimens originated in the United States, Italy and Spain. PBMCs, B-cell-depleted T cells, or T cells provided the cDNA or gDNA that made up the material.

The CDR3 is made up of 13 amino acids. The germline gives CDR1 SGHTA, CDR2 FQGTGA. V lost 1 base, J lost 5 bases, and 8 bases lay in between. Source study methods: Amplified reference gene primers provided the basis for estimating nucleated cell counts. The assay was immunoSEQ multiplex PCR, and TCRdb's table has in-frame clones only and misses some. V, J and clone size reflect that table, while D and trimming were determined from the DNA. The sample contains roughly 200,000 clones, about 77% of which appear only once. The chain has TRBV7-3 and TRBJ1-1, with D possibly being TRBD1 (6 bases). The sequence derives from a woman older than 75 with active or convalescent COVID-19. Sequenced input: peripheral blood. DNA of the CDR3: TGTGCCAGCAGCTTAATTCAGGGGACTGAAGCTTTCTTT. Translating gives CASSLIQGTEAFF.